These T cell receptor beta chains were read from a single sample in a study of cytomegalovirus exposure and HLA in healthy donors. Data came from immunoSEQ multiplex PCR; TCRdb stores just in-frame clones and leaves some out. The data contain around 110,000 clones, 75% to 85% of them seen just once; the ten biggest clones take up 3.5% to 4.5%. The specimen sequenced was PBMCs. Source of these receptors: a man younger than 45 in good health and CMV-seropositive. Both conserved end residues are part of each CDR3. A D gene is named only where the DNA matches it firmly.

. | TRBJ1-1 | TRBV28 | TGTGCCAGCAGTTTGCGTTGGAACACTGAAGCTTTCTTT | CASSLRWNTEAFF
. | TRBJ2-7 | TRBV6-5 | TGTGCCAGCAGTTTACTCATACAGGGAGAGCAGTACTTC | CASSLLIQGEQYF
TRBD1 | TRBJ1-1 | TRBV5-6 | TGTGCCAGCAGCATTACCGGGACAGGGGTGGCTTTCTTT | CASSITGTGVAFF
. | TRBJ2-5 | TRBV27 | TGTGCCAGCAGTTTAGTTTTTAGCGCAAGCCTCCAAGAGACCCAGTACTTC | CASSLVFSASLQETQYF
. | TRBJ1-2 | TRBV28 | TGTGCCAGCAGTTTATTTACGGGGGTGAATGGCTACACCTTC | CASSLFTGVNGYTF
. | TRBJ2-1 | TRBV6-5 | TGTGCCAGCAGTTACTCGGGGGGTAGGGCCTACAATGAGCAGTTCTTC | CASSYSGGRAYNEQFF
. | TRBJ2-7 | TRBV5-6 | TGTGCCAGCAGCTTTAATTACGAGCAGTACTTC | CASSFNYEQYF
TRBD2 | TRBJ2-1 | TRBV7-8 | TGTGCCAGCAGCGCTCCGGGAGGGTCCATCTATGAGCAGTTCTTC | CASSAPGGSIYEQFF
. | TRBJ2-3 | TRBV30 | TGTGCCTGGACGGAGGGAAGCACAGATACGCAGTATTTT | CAWTEGSTDTQYF
TRBD1 | TRBJ2-7 | TRBV29-1 | TGCAGCGTTGAAGGGACGGGCGGACAGGGAACCTACGAGCAGTACTTC | CSVEGTGGQGTYEQYF
. | TRBJ1-2 | TRBV28 | TGTGCCAGCAGTTTAGGAGACTATGGCTACACCTTC | CASSLGDYGYTF